This T cell receptor beta chain stems from a study of human T cells and chemical hapten exposure. Indicated time point: patch test 2, 6 weeks after DPC sensitization. The treatment is: therapeutic diphenylcyclopropenone sensitization with weekly scalp DPC. Broader study findings: Compared with pre-sensitization or healthy control sets, expanded TCRs clustered more.

TCRdb fed the RACE reads into MiXCR, producing one record per CDR3 protein. The repertoire holds about 55,000 distinct CDR3 sequences, 9.9% seen once, with over 1.5% in the top ten. As regards this clonotype: Its target is not known.

Germline trimming cut 5 bases from V and 3 bases from J; bases unmatched to any gene: 7. Germline CDR1 reads MNHEY; CDR2 reads SMNVEV (reference sequence). This CDR3 has 15 residues. The specimen comprised whole blood, sampled in connection with sensitization to the hapten diphenylcyclopropenone (DPC). This TCR was recovered from a woman in her fifties or sixties with alopecia areata. Some clones in this sample may be carry-over from other donors' samples. The chain couples TRBV27 to TRBJ1-2; TRBD1 matches 9 bases. The CDR3: CASSVTGGAYYGYTF. As DNA, the CDR3 is TGTGCCAGCAGTGTCACAGGGGGCGCTTACTATGGCTACACCTTC.